The clone carrying this T cell receptor beta chain showed up just a few times. Its antigen is not known. TRB rearrangements spanning V, D and J were amplified using mixed TRB-A/B primers. TCRdb processed the multiplex PCR reads anew with MiXCR; each CDR3 protein has one entry. The sample lists some 1,500 distinct CDR3 sequences; roughly 31% were seen once. TCR beta rearrangements were amplified from peripheral blood genomic DNA. The source of the sample is a study of T cell repertoires in aging, cancer and after chemotherapy. Background on the study: Patients with glioblastoma brain tumors were sampled before and after temozolomide-based therapy. Findings and caveats of the study: Across the chemotherapy interval, each cancer cohort showed higher median generation probability, suggesting thymic rebound.

The ends were cut back, 0 bases at V and 6 bases at J, with 11 bases in the middle. This CDR3 has 14 amino acids. The germline gives CDR1 MNHNY, CDR2 SVGAGI (reference sequence). This clonotype originated in a human donor with a solid tumor. Sequencing was done on a sample of blood. V usage is TRBV6-6 and J usage is TRBJ1-1; unclear D gene. This CDR3 is CASSYSIGVPEAFF. The CDR3 DNA reads TGTGCCAGCAGTTACTCGATTGGGGTTCCTGAAGCTTTCTTT.